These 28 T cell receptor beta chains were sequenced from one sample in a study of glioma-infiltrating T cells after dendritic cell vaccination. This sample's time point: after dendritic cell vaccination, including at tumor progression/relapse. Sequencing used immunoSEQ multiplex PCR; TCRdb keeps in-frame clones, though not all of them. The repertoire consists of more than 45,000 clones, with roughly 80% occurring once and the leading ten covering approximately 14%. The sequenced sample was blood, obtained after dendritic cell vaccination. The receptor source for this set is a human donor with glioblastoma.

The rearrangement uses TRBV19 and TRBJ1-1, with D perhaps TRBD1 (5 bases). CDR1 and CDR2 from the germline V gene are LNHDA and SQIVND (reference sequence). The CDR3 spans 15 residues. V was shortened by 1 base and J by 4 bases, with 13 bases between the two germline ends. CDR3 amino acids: CASSIAGGLGTEAFF. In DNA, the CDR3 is TGTGCCAGTAGTATAGCCGGGGGTCTGGGCACTGAAGCTTTCTTT.

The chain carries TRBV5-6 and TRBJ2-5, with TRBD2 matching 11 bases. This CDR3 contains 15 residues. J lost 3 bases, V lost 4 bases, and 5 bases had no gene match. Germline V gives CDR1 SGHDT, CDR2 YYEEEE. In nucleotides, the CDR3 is TGTGCCAGCAGCAGTAGCGGGGGGGCTGAAGAGACCCAGTACTTC. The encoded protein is CASSSSGGAEETQYF.

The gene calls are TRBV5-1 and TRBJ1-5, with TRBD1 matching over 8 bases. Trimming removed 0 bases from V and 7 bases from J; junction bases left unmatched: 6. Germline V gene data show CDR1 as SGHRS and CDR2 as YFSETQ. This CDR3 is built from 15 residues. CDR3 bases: TGCGCCAGCAGCTTGGGGGCAGGGGGCCGGCAGCCCCAGCATTTT. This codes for CASSLGAGGRQPQHF.

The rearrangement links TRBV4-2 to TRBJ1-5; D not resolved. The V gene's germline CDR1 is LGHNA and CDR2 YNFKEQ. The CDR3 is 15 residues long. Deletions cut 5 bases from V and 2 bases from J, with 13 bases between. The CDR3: CASSYDGGGNQPQHF. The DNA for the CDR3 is TGTGCCAGCAGCTACGACGGAGGAGGCAATCAGCCCCAGCATTTT.

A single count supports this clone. CDR3 protein: CASSPPGYYEQYF. The CDR3 DNA reads TGTGCCAGCTCCCCCCCAGGTTACTACGAGCAGTACTTC. This rearrangement joins TRBV25-1 to TRBJ2-7, with unresolved D. The CDR3 length is 13 residues. Germline V gene data show CDR1 as MGHDK and CDR2 as SYGVNS. The V end lost 8 bases, the J end lost 3 bases, and 14 bases lay between the germline ends.

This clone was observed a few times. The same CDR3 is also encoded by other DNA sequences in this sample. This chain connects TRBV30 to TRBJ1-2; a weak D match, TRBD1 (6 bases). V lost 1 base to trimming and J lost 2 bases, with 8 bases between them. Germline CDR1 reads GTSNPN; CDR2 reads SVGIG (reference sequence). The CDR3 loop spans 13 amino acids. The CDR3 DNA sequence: TGTGCCTGGAGTGCGACAGGAAACTATGGCTACACCTTC. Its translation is CAWSATGNYGYTF.

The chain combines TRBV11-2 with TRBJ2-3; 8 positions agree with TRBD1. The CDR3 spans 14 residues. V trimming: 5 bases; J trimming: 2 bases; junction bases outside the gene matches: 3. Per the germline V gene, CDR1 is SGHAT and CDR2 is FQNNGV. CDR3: CASSRTGPTDTQYF. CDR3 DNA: TGTGCCAGCAGCCGGACAGGGCCCACAGATACGCAGTATTTT.

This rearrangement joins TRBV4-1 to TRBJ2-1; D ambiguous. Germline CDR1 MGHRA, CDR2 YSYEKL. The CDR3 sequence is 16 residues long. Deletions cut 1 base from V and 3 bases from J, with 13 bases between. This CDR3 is CASSQVGRRFYNEQFF. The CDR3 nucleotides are TGCGCCAGCAGCCAAGTCGGCAGGCGCTTCTACAATGAGCAGTTCTTC.

This CDR3 reads CASTGTLNSPLHF. CDR3 bases: TGTGCCAGTACTGGGACACTTAATTCACCCCTCCACTTT. V usage is TRBV19 and J usage is TRBJ1-6; TRBD1 might be the D (6 bases). Germline V gene lookup returns CDR1 LNHDA and CDR2 SQIVND (reference sequence). This CDR3 has 13 amino acids. The germline V and J ends were trimmed by 7 bases and 6 bases, with 10 bases remaining between them.

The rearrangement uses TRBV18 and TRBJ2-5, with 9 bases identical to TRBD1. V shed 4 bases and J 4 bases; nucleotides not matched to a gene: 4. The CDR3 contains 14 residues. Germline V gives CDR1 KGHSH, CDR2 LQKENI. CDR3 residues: CASSLGQGRETQYF. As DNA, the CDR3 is TGTGCCAGCTCACTGGGACAGGGAAGAGAGACCCAGTACTTC.

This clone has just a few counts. The CDR3 DNA reads TGTGCCAGCAGCCGGGGGGGGCTCACTGAAGCTTTCTTT. Amino acid sequence: CASSRGGLTEAFF. The rearrangement uses TRBV14 and TRBJ1-1; TRBD1 is a possible D gene (6 bases). This CDR3 is 13 amino acids long. CDR1 is SGHDN, CDR2 FVKESK, per germline. V was trimmed by 4 bases and J by 4 bases, leaving 10 bases between them.

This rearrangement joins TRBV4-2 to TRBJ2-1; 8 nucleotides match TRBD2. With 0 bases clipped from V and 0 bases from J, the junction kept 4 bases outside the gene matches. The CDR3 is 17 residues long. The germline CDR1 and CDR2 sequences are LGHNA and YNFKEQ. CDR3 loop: CASSQDRAGVSYNEQFF. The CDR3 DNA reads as TGTGCCAGCAGCCAAGATCGAGCGGGGGTCTCCTACAATGAGCAGTTCTTC.

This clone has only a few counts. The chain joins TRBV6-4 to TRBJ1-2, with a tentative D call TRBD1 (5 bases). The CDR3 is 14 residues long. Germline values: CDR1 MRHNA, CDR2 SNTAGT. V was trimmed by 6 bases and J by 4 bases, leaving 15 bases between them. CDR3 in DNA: TGTGCCAGCAGGGACCCACAGGAGTCCTATGGCTACACCTTC. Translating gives CASRDPQESYGYTF.

CDR3 sequence (DNA): TGTGCCAGCAGTGAAGGGGGAGAGACTGAAGCTTTCTTT. It encodes CASSEGGETEAFF. The rearrangement uses TRBV6-1 and TRBJ1-1; D not resolved. Germline CDR1 is MNHNS and CDR2 is SASEGT. The CDR3 consists of 13 residues. Trimming shortened V by 1 base and J by 5 bases, and 8 bases separated the two germline ends.

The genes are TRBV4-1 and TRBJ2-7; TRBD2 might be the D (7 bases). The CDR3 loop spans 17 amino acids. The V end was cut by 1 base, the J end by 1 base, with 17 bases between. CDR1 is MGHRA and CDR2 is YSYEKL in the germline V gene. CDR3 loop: CASSQAVGAGASYEQYF. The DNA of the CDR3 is TGCGCCAGCAGCCAAGCAGTCGGGGCGGGGGCTTCCTACGAGCAGTACTTC.

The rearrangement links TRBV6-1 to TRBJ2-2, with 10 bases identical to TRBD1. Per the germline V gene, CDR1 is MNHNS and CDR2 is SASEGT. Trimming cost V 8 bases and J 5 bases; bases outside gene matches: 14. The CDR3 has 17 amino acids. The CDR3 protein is CASRGEGQGRGTGELFF. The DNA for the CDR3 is TGTGCCAGCCGTGGGGAGGGACAGGGGCGGGGGACCGGGGAGCTGTTTTTT.

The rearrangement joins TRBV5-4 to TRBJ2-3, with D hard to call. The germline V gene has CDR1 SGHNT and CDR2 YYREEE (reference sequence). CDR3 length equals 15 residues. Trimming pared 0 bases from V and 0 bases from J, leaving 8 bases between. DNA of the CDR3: TGTGCCAGCAGCTTGGAGTTAGCTAGCACAGATACGCAGTATTTT. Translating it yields CASSLELASTDTQYF.

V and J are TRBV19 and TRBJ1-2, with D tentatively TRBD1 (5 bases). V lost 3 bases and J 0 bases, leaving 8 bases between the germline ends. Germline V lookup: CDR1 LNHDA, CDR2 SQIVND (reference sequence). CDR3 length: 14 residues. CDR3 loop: CASSIQGPNYGYTF. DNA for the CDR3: TGTGCCAGTAGTATTCAGGGTCCTAACTATGGCTACACCTTC.

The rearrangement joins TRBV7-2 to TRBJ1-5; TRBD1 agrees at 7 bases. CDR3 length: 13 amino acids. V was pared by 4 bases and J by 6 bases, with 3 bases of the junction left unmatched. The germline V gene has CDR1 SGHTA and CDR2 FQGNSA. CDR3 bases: TGTGCCAGCAGCTCAGACAGGGTTCAGCCCCAGCATTTT. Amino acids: CASSSDRVQPQHF.

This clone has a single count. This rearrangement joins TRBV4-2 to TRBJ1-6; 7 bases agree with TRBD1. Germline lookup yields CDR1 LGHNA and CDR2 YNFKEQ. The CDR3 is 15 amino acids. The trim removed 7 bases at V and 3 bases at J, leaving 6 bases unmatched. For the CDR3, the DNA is TGTGCCAGCACCTTCGACAGGGTCTATAATTCACCCCTCCACTTT. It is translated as CASTFDRVYNSPLHF.

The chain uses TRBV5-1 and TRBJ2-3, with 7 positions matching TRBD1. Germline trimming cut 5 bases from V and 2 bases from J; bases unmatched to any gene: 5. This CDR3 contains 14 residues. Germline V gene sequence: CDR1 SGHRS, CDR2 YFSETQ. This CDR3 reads CASRQGQLTDTQYF. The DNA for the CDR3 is TGCGCCAGCAGACAGGGACAGCTCACAGATACGCAGTATTTT.

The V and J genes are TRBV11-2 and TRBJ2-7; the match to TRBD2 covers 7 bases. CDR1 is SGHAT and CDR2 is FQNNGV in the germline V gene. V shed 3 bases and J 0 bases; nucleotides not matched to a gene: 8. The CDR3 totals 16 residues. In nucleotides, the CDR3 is TGTGCCAGCAGCTTGGATCTAGCGGAGAGCTCCTACGAGCAGTACTTC. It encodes CASSLDLAESSYEQYF.

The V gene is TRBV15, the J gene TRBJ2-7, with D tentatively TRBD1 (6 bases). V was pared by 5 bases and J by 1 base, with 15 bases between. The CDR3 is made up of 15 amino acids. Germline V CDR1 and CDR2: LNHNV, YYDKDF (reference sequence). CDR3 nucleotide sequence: TGTGCCACCAGCGCAAGACAGGACGGGTCCTACGAGCAGTACTTC. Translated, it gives CATSARQDGSYEQYF.

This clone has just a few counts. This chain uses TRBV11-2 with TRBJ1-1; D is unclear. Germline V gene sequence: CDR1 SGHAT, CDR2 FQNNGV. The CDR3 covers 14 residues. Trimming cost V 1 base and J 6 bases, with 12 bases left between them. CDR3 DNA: TGTGCCAGCAGCTTAGGATTCGGCGGATCTGAAGCTTTCTTT. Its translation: CASSLGFGGSEAFF. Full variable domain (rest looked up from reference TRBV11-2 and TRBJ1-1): EAGVAQSPRYKIIEKRQSVAFWCNPISGHATLYWYQQILGQGPKLLIQFQNNGVVDDSQLPKDRFSAERLKGVDSTLKIQPAKLEDSAVYLCASSLGFGGSEAFFGQGTRLTVV.

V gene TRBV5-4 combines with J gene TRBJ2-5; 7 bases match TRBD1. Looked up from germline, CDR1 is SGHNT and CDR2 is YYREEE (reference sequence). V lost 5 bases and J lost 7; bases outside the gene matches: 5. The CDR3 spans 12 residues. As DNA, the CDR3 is TGTGCCAGCAGTGGGACAGAAATGACCCAGTACTTC. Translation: CASSGTEMTQYF.

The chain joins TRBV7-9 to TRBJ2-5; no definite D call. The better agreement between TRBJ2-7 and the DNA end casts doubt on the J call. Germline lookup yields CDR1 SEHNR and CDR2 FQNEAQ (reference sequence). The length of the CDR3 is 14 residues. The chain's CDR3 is CASREVTEAYEQYF. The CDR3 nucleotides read TGTGCCAGCCGTGAGGTTACCGAAGCCTACGAGCAGTACTTC.

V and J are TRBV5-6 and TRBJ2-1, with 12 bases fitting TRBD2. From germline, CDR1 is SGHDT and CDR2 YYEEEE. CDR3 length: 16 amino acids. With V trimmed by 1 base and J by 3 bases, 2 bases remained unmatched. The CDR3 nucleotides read TGTGCCAGCAGCTTGACGACTAGCGGGGGCTACAATGAGCAGTTCTTC. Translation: CASSLTTSGGYNEQFF.

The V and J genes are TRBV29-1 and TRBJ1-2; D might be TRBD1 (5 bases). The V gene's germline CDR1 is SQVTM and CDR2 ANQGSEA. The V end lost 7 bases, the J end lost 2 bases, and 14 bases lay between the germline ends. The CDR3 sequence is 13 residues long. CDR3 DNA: TGCAGCGCCGGGGGACGGGAGAACTATGGCTACACCTTC. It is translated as CSAGGRENYGYTF.